Listed below are T cell receptor beta chains from one sample, sequenced in a study of blood T cell repertoires in COVID-19. Here immunoSEQ multiplex PCR was the method, and the copy in TCRdb shows in-frame clones only, minus some. The table lists about 330,000 clones, roughly 87% of them singletons. Material: peripheral blood. The origin of the receptors is a young man with COVID-19, enrolled during active disease. Each CDR3 is given with its conserved first and last residue. The D gene is left open where the match is weak. Size values are once, few and many counts, or a class for expanded clones, and some rows have none.

.	.	TRBV18	TRBJ1-1	CASSPGGNAEAFF	TGTGCCAGCTCACCAGGGGGGAACGCTGAAGCTTTCTTT
.	TRBD1	TRBV6-5	TRBJ2-7	CASRTGGAIDEQYF	TGTGCCAGCAGGACAGGGGGCGCGATCGACGAGCAGTACTTC
.	TRBD1	TRBV9	TRBJ1-3	CASGMYTTGGENTIYF	TGTGCCAGCGGAATGTACACGACAGGGGGCGAAAACACCATATATTTT
.	.	TRBV30	TRBJ2-2	CAWSVPGTGELFF	TGTGCCTGGAGTGTTCCGGGCACCGGGGAGCTGTTTTTT
.	.	TRBV5-1	TRBJ2-1	CASSLAGGHLGNEQFF	TGCGCCAGCAGCTTGGCCGGCGGCCACCTTGGGAATGAGCAGTTCTTC
.	.	TRBV5-6	TRBJ2-3	CASSSRDTQYF	TGTGCCAGCAGCTCTAGAGATACGCAGTATTTT
.	.	TRBV6-5	TRBJ1-1	CASSYSILSNTEAFF	TGTGCCAGCAGTTACTCAATTCTATCAAACACTGAAGCTTTCTTT
few	.	TRBV7-7	TRBJ2-1	CASSPGRTTYNEQFF	TGTGCCAGCAGCCCGGGGAGGACTACATACAATGAGCAGTTCTTC
.	.	TRBV4-1	TRBJ1-3	CASSQGRAVSGNTIYF	TGCGCCAGCAGCCAAGGGCGGGCCGTCTCTGGAAACACCATATATTTT
.	.	TRBV29-1	TRBJ1-2	CSDDSHYGYTF	TGCAGCGATGACAGTCACTATGGCTACACCTTC
.	TRBD2	TRBV5-6	TRBJ2-3	CASSLLSSGGAWTDTQYF	TGTGCCAGCAGCTTGTTGTCTAGCGGGGGTGCGTGGACAGATACGCAGTATTTT
.	.	TRBV7-2	TRBJ2-7	CASSLAGTQNGYEQYF	TGTGCCAGCAGCTTAGCGGGGACTCAAAACGGCTACGAGCAGTACTTC
.	.	TRBV28	TRBJ1-5	CQTGQRNQPQHF	TGCCAAACCGGACAGCGCAATCAGCCCCAGCATTTT
.	TRBD2	TRBV19	TRBJ2-1	CASGRRTSGPYNEQFF	TGTGCCAGTGGTCGGCGGACTAGCGGGCCCTACAATGAGCAGTTCTTC
few	.	TRBV3-1/TRBV3-2	TRBJ1-1	CASRSRGGDTEAFF	TGTGCCAGCAGGTCAAGGGGGGGGGACACTGAAGCTTTCTTT
.	TRBD1	TRBV4-2	TRBJ1-1	CASSQGQLNTEAFF	TGTGCCAGCAGCCAGGGACAGCTGAACACTGAAGCTTTCTTT
.	TRBD2	TRBV5-5	TRBJ2-1	CASSFLAGARYNEQFF	TGTGCCAGCAGCTTTCTAGCGGGAGCGCGGTACAATGAGCAGTTCTTC
once	.	TRBV27	TRBJ2-5	CASSLSGAGFQETQYF	TGTGCCAGCAGTTTATCGGGTGCAGGGTTTCAAGAGACCCAGTACTTC